This T cell receptor (beta chain) is drawn from a study of blood T cells in healthy people across ages. Overall study findings and caveats: It was found that TCR beta diversity correlated strongly with the percentage of naive T cells.

This clonotype was seen only once. The antigen remains undetermined. From germline, CDR1 is MDHEN and CDR2 SYDVKM. The CDR3 is 13 residues long. V dropped 6 bases and J dropped 8 bases, with 16 bases sitting between them. The individuals who served as donors were healthy Caucasians living in Russia, aged roughly 6 to 95. Per individual sample, total RNA of at least 5.5 micrograms was extracted. With a J-beta primer mix and a sample-barcoded 5' primer, a second PCR ran roughly 6 to 11 cycles. Researchers report that a template-switch adaptor with 12 random nucleotides tagged each cDNA molecule. TCRdb processed the 5' RACE reads anew with MiXCR; each CDR3 protein has one entry. The data contain 850,000 to 1,000,000 distinct CDR3 sequences, just over 50% of them singletons.

V and J are TRBV28 and TRBJ1-2; D gene uncertain. Sequencing used blood. This receptor was obtained from an older woman in good health. CDR3 amino acids: CASRLTPVSGYTF. The DNA for the CDR3 is TGTGCCAGCAGACTCACACCCGTAAGCGGCTACACCTTC.